The entry below gives a single TCR beta chain sequence along with its context. Antigen: not known. This specimen belongs to a study of beta chain features in type 1 diabetes. Study findings and constraints: Researchers cautioned that cDNA sequencing could over-represent cells with high TCR expression. Insertion counts at VDJ junctions were lower in type 1 diabetes patients, who also showed more deletions there. The question left open here concerned HLA type influencing TCRB rearrangement.

CD4+ cells of the naive, central memory, regulatory and stem cell-like memory types were sorted via CD45RO/CCR7/CD25/CD127/CD95/CD27. J gave up 4 bases and V 7 bases, and 6 bases lay outside the gene matches. The CDR3 runs 12 residues. The germline gives CDR1 GTSNPN, CDR2 SVGIG (reference sequence). cDNA synthesis used the whole RNA isolate, giving expressed TCRB sequences. Method: immunoSEQ multiplex PCR; TCRdb's copy keeps in-frame clones and lacks some. This sample carries about 350,000 clones, 15% to 20% of them seen once, and the ten largest clones take around 0.044%. Source material: naive CD4+ T cells from blood. The sequence derives from a woman aged 18-29 years in good health. This chain links TRBV30 with TRBJ1-2, with 7 positions matching TRBD1. The CDR3 here is CASEGAGYGYTF. The CDR3 nucleotides are TGTGCCTCCGAGGGGGCGGGCTATGGCTACACCTTC. The full variable domain, completed using reference TRBV30 and TRBJ1-2, is SQTIHQWPATLVQPVGSPLSLECTVEGTSNPNLYWYRQAAGRGLQLLFYSVGIGQISSEVPQNLSASRPQDRQFILSSKKLLLSDSGFYLCASEGAGYGYTFGSGTRLTVV.